This TCR beta chain came from a study of cytomegalovirus exposure and HLA in healthy donors. Study-wide results and limits: While the bulk of TCR sequences proved rare, some public TCRs turned up in many donors.

Points on this clone: Its specificity is not known.

Amplification used 60 Vbeta primers and 13 Jbeta primers. Here immunoSEQ multiplex PCR was the method, and the copy in TCRdb shows in-frame clones only, minus some. This table holds approximately 210,000 clones, around 81% found once. CDR3 size: 14 residues. Germline V lookup: CDR1 SQVTM, CDR2 ANQGSEA. The sequence was collected from a man between 18 and 29 years old in good health and CMV-seronegative. Sequencing used PBMCs. The V and J genes are TRBV29-1 and TRBJ2-1; a possible D gene is TRBD1 (6 bases). CDR3 loop: CSSDRRTSYNEQFF. The CDR3 nucleotides read TGCAGTTCCGACAGGCGAACCTCCTACAATGAGCAGTTCTTC.